Listed here are 26 T cell receptor beta chains from one sample, sequenced in a study of blood T cell repertoires in COVID-19. Clones were sequenced by immunoSEQ multiplex PCR, and TCRdb holds only the in-frame ones, with some missing. The sample lists about 160,000 clones, roughly 93% occurring once. What was sequenced was peripheral blood. The origin of the receptors is a woman in her 50s with acute or convalescent COVID-19.

The rearrangement links TRBV6-5 to TRBJ1-1, with D perhaps matching TRBD1 (6 bases). Trimming left V 0 bases short and J 2 bases short, with 10 bases between. Germline assignment: CDR1 MNHEY and CDR2 SVGAGI. This CDR3 spans 15 amino acids. CDR3 sequence (DNA): TGTGCCAGCAGTTACTCTGGGACACCTAACACTGAAGCTTTCTTT. This encodes CASSYSGTPNTEAFF.

In its sample, this clone was seen a few times. The chain is built from TRBV9 and TRBJ1-4; no reliable D call. The CDR3 has 18 amino acids. V lost 4 bases and J lost 0, with 19 bases in between. Germline CDR1 SGDLS, CDR2 YYNGEE. The CDR3 is CASSLSGEAAATNEKLFF. Here the CDR3 DNA reads TGTGCCAGCAGCCTCTCGGGAGAGGCAGCGGCAACTAATGAAAAACTGTTTTTT.

The V call is TRBV20-1, the J call TRBJ1-5; 7 bases agree with TRBD1. The CDR3 totals 11 residues. With V trimmed by 0 bases and J by 11 bases, 1 base remained unmatched. Germline V gives CDR1 DFQATT, CDR2 SNEGSKA (reference sequence). This CDR3 reads CSARDGTAQHF. DNA of the CDR3: TGCAGTGCTAGAGATGGGACAGCCCAGCATTTT.

About this clone: One end of the junction is discordant with germline, which a read error may explain. The V gene is TRBV6-1, the J gene TRBJ1-3; TRBD1 is a possible D gene (6 bases). Germline V CDR1 and CDR2: MNHNS, SASEGT. This CDR3 spans 17 amino acids. CDR3 sequence reads: CASREVVQGVSGNTIYF. In DNA form, the CDR3 reads TGTGCCAGCAGGGAAGTGGTACAGGGTGTCTCTGGAAACACCATATATTTT.

In regard to this clone: An end of the junction does not agree with germline; a read error may underlie this. The chain combines TRBV6-5 with TRBJ2-6; no clear D. Germline CDR1 MNHEY, CDR2 SVGAGI. This CDR3 has 13 amino acids. The CDR3 bases are TGTGCTAGCAGGCAGGCTGGGGCCAACGTCCTGACTTTC. Translation gives CASRQAGANVLTF.

V gene TRBV7-9 combines with J gene TRBJ1-2, with TRBD1 matching over 7 bases. After removal of 1 base from V and 7 bases from J, the junction contained 9 bases not matched to a gene. Germline loops: CDR1 SEHNR, CDR2 FQNEAQ (reference sequence). The CDR3 covers 15 residues. In DNA form, the CDR3 reads TGTGCCAGCAGCTTAGGGCAGGGGGAATCCGCTGGCTACACCTTC. Protein product: CASSLGQGESAGYTF.

The J gene is TRBJ1-2, the V gene TRBV15, with 11 bases lining up with TRBD1. J was trimmed by 8 bases and V by 5 bases; bases with no gene match: 13. The CDR3 totals 16 residues. Germline V gives CDR1 LNHNV, CDR2 YYDKDF (reference sequence). This CDR3 reads CATSSPGTGGDWGYTF. CDR3 bases: TGTGCCACCAGCTCTCCCGGGACAGGGGGTGATTGGGGCTACACCTTC.

The genes are TRBV5-6 and TRBJ2-1; possibly TRBD2 for D (5 bases). The V end lost 4 bases, the J end lost 4 bases, and 21 bases lay between the germline ends. Germline assignment: CDR1 SGHDT and CDR2 YYEEEE. This CDR3 spans 17 amino acids. DNA of the CDR3: TGTGCCAGCAGCCCGCCGATGGTAGCGATCCCTTACAATGAGCAGTTCTTC. The encoded protein is CASSPPMVAIPYNEQFF. Full variable domain (missing parts from reference TRBV5-6 and TRBJ2-1): DAGVTQSPTHLIKTRGQQVTLRCSPKSGHDTVSWYQQALGQGPQFIFQYYEEEERQRGNFPDRFSGHQFPNYSSELNVNALLLGDSALYLCASSPPMVAIPYNEQFFGPGTRLTVL.

The chain combines TRBV2 with TRBJ1-1, with D possibly TRBD1 on 5 matching bases. Germline V lookup: CDR1 SNHLY, CDR2 FYNNEI. The CDR3 extends over 15 amino acids. V was shortened by 0 bases and J by 5 bases, with 13 bases between the two germline ends. In DNA, the CDR3 is TGTGCCAGCAGTGAAGCGCTTCTTAGGGGAACTGAAGCTTTCTTT. Protein product: CASSEALLRGTEAFF.

The table lists this clone with a count of one. The rearrangement joins TRBV5-8 to TRBJ2-3; no clear D. V dropped 0 bases and J dropped 1 base, with 12 bases sitting between them. The germline V gene has CDR1 SGHTS and CDR2 YDEGEE. The CDR3 spans 16 residues. The CDR3 DNA is TGTGCCAGCAGCTTGGGCCATAGAATAGGCACAGATACGCAGTATTTT. Translating it yields CASSLGHRIGTDTQYF.

The count of this clone is one. The chain recombines TRBV5-4 with TRBJ1-1; the D gene is possibly TRBD1 (6 bases). The V and J ends lost 6 bases and 6 bases respectively, with 18 bases between them. The CDR3 is 14 amino acids. Looked up from germline, CDR1 is SGHNT and CDR2 is YYREEE (reference sequence). The CDR3 region is CASTRQDGGAEAFF. In nucleotides, the CDR3 is TGTGCCAGCACCAGACAGGACGGGGGGGCTGAAGCTTTCTTT.

The chain couples TRBV5-1 to TRBJ2-2, with D possibly being TRBD2 (6 bases). Trimming left V 0 bases short and J 6 bases short, with 12 bases between. The germline V gene encodes CDR1 SGHRS and CDR2 YFSETQ. The CDR3 contains 15 residues. CDR3 in DNA: TGCGCCAGCAGCTTGGCCCCAGGAGGGGCCGGGGAGCTGTTTTTT. This translates into CASSLAPGGAGELFF.

V gene TRBV27 combines with J gene TRBJ1-2; 9 bases are shared with TRBD1. Germline CDR1 MNHEY, CDR2 SMNVEV (reference sequence). The trim removed 3 bases at V and 4 bases at J, leaving 6 bases unmatched. The CDR3 consists of 15 residues. The CDR3 reads CASSLSGQGIYGYTF. In DNA form, the CDR3 reads TGTGCCAGCAGTTTGTCTGGACAGGGGATCTATGGCTACACCTTC.

The genes are TRBV5-1 and TRBJ2-1; 15 positions agree with TRBD2. The CDR3 sequence is 15 residues long. The germline V gene encodes CDR1 SGHRS and CDR2 YFSETQ. With 4 bases clipped from V and 6 bases from J, the junction kept 2 bases outside the gene matches. DNA of the CDR3: TGCGCCAGCAGCCGGACTAGCGGGGGGGCCAATGAGCAGTTCTTC. Encoded protein: CASSRTSGGANEQFF.

The V and J genes are TRBV15 and TRBJ1-1; TRBD1 aligns across 7 bases. CDR3 length equals 15 residues. CDR1 and CDR2 (germline): LNHNV, YYDKDF (reference sequence). V trimming: 3 bases; J trimming: 11 bases; junction bases outside the gene matches: 15. CDR3 protein: CATSSPDRESRWAFF. The CDR3 nucleotides are TGTGCCACCAGCAGTCCCGACAGGGAATCTCGGTGGGCTTTCTTT.

The genes are TRBV28 and TRBJ1-1, with 9 positions matching TRBD1. Germline V gives CDR1 MDHEN, CDR2 SYDVKM. The CDR3 extends over 14 amino acids. V shed 5 bases and J 6 bases; nucleotides not matched to a gene: 7. CDR3 sequence reads: CASSRQTGGPEAFF. The CDR3 DNA reads TGTGCCAGCAGTCGCCAGACAGGGGGTCCTGAAGCTTTCTTT.

CDR3 amino acids: CASSREVLRGGGNTIYF. In DNA form, the CDR3 reads TGTGCCAGCAGCCGAGAAGTTCTCAGGGGCGGGGGAAACACCATATATTTT. This sequence joins TRBV3-1 (or the pseudogene TRBV3-2) and TRBJ1-3, with D possibly matching TRBD1 (6 bases). The CDR3 spans 17 residues. Germline lookup yields CDR1 LGHDT and CDR2 YNNKEL (reference sequence). With 4 bases removed from V and 4 bases from J, the gap between germline ends came to 20 bases.

The chain joins TRBV24-1 to TRBJ2-2; 7 nucleotides line up with TRBD2. The CDR3 is 16 amino acids. J gave up 4 bases and V 6 bases, and 10 bases lay outside the gene matches. Germline CDR1 reads KGHDR; CDR2 reads SFDVKD. CDR3 nucleotide sequence: TGTGCCACCAGTCGGGAGGACGACCCGACCACCGGGGAGCTGTTTTTT. As protein: CATSREDDPTTGELFF.

This clone was seen only a few times. Other DNA sequences from this sample encode an identical CDR3 as well. The chain couples TRBV4-3 to TRBJ2-7, with 11 bases lining up with TRBD1. V dropped 3 bases and J dropped 2; count of bases not matched to a gene: 0. The germline gives CDR1 LGHNA, CDR2 YSLEER. The CDR3 length is 14 residues. The CDR3 loop is CASSQDRGPYEQYF. DNA of the CDR3: TGCGCCAGCAGCCAGGACAGGGGGCCCTACGAGCAGTACTTC.

The rearrangement links TRBV28 to TRBJ2-7, with D perhaps TRBD2 (5 bases). Germline V gene lookup returns CDR1 MDHEN and CDR2 SYDVKM. Trimming removed 6 bases from V and 4 bases from J, with 16 bases in between. The CDR3 is made up of 14 amino acids. CDR3 amino acids: CASSGLLAGYEQYF. CDR3 in DNA: TGTGCCAGCAGCGGTTTATTGGCGGGTTACGAGCAGTACTTC.

The chain joins TRBV29-1 to TRBJ2-5; 8 positions match TRBD2. Germline CDR1 SQVTM, CDR2 ANQGSEA. Losses at the gene ends were 4 bases for V and 4 bases for J; bases not matched to a gene: 11. The CDR3 has 15 residues. The CDR3 bases are TGCAGCGTTGGCCCCCTTGACGGGGGGGGAGAGACCCAGTACTTC. It is translated as CSVGPLDGGGETQYF.

The chain uses TRBV12-3 or TRBV12-4 and TRBJ1-6; no reliable D call. Trimming cost V 5 bases and J 7 bases, with 6 bases left between them. The CDR3 extends over 12 amino acids. The CDR3 here is CASSDGNSPLHF. CDR3 DNA: TGTGCCAGCAGTGACGGGAATTCACCCCTCCACTTT.

The CDR3 bases are TGTGCCACCCGAATAGAGGGCACTGAAGCTTTCTTT. It yields the protein CATRIEGTEAFF. The chain links TRBV10-3 to TRBJ1-1; no clear D gene. Germline V gene sequence: CDR1 ENHRY, CDR2 SYGVKD. CDR3 length equals 12 residues. V was trimmed by 10 bases and J by 4 bases, leaving 13 bases between them.

The chain uses TRBV6-6 and TRBJ2-1, with 7 bases identical to TRBD2. This CDR3 contains 16 residues. CDR1 and CDR2 from the germline V gene are MNHNY and SVGAGI (reference sequence). V was clipped by 2 bases and J by 6 bases; unmatched bases: 10. The CDR3 DNA reads TGTGCCAGCAGTTACAGGGAGGGTGGTGCTCCCAATGAGCAGTTCTTC. Translating it yields CASSYREGGAPNEQFF.

This chain links TRBV2 with TRBJ2-5, with 9 bases lining up with TRBD1. The germline CDR1 and CDR2 sequences are SNHLY and FYNNEI. This CDR3 has 15 amino acids. The junction had 10 bases not matched to a gene; V was cut back by 6 bases and J by 5 bases. The CDR3 region is CASSFGTGLGETQYF. The CDR3 nucleotides read TGTGCCAGCAGCTTTGGGACAGGGTTGGGGGAGACCCAGTACTTC.

The chain carries TRBV7-9 and TRBJ1-2, with 7 bases aligning to TRBD1. The V segment lost 3 bases and the J segment 6 bases; nucleotides outside the gene matches: 4. Germline CDR1 reads SEHNR; CDR2 reads FQNEAQ (reference sequence). The CDR3 is made up of 13 amino acids. The CDR3: CASSFSDRDGYTF. CDR3 in DNA: TGTGCCAGCAGCTTTTCAGACAGGGATGGCTACACCTTC.